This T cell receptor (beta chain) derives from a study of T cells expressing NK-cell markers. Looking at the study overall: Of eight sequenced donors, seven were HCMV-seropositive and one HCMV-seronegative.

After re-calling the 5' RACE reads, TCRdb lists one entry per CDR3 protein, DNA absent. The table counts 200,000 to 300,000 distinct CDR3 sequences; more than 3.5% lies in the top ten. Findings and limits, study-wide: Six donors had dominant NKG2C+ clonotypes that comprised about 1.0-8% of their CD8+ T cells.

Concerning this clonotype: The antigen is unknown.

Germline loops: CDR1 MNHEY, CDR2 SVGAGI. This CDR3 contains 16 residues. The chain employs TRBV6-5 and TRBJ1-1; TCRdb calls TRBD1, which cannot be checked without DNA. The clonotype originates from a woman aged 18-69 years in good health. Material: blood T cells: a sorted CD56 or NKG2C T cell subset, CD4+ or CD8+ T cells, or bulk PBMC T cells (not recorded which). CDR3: CASSYSQGRGRTEAFF.